These T cell receptor beta chains were read from a single sample in a study of blood T cell repertoires in COVID-19. This table comes from immunoSEQ multiplex PCR, and its TCRdb copy is limited to in-frame clones, with some not included. The data hold some 66,000 clones, with around 76% observed a single time. Sequencing was performed on peripheral blood. These receptor sequences come from an elderly woman with acute or convalescent COVID-19. CDR3s include the opening cysteine and the closing phenylalanine or tryptophan. Each record gives: clone size, V gene, J gene, D gene, CDR3 DNA, CDR3 protein. A D gene is named only where the DNA matches it firmly. Rows may omit the clone size; those that give it use once, few, many or a size class.

-,TRBV24-1,TRBJ2-7,-,TGTGCCACCAGTGATTTGGAACCCGGGGGCGAGCAGTACTTC,CATSDLEPGGEQYF
-,TRBV6-6,TRBJ2-3,TRBD2,TGTGCCAGCAGTCCGAGCTCGGGACTAGCGGGACGCACAGATACGCAGTATTTT,CASSPSSGLAGRTDTQYF
-,TRBV19,TRBJ2-4,TRBD1,TGTGCCAGTAGTAGGGGACAGGCGATAGCCAAAAACATTCAGTACTTC,CASSRGQAIAKNIQYF
-,TRBV19,TRBJ1-1,-,TGTGCCAGTAGTATAACCCCGGCAGGGGTGTACACTGAAGCTTTCTTT,CASSITPAGVYTEAFF
-,TRBV19,TRBJ2-7,-,TGTGCCAGTAGTATTAAGACAGGAACCATCCTATCCTACGAGCAGTACTTC,CASSIKTGTILSYEQYF
-,TRBV27,TRBJ2-7,-,TGTGCCAGCAGTTTATTTTACCACGGGAACTCCTACGAGCAGTACTTC,CASSLFYHGNSYEQYF
-,TRBV19,TRBJ1-5,-,TGTGCCAGTAGTACTCCCAACAGGTATCAGCCCCAGCATTTT,CASSTPNRYQPQHF
-,TRBV28,TRBJ2-3,TRBD2,TGTGCCAGCAGTCTAGCGGGAGTAAGCACAGATACGCAGTATTTT,CASSLAGVSTDTQYF
-,TRBV5-1,TRBJ1-2,TRBD1,TGCGCCAGCAGCTTGTCGGCAGGGGGGCTCGGCTGGGAGAGGCAGGACTACACCTTC,CASSLSAGGLGWERQDYTF
-,TRBV4-1,TRBJ1-1,-,TGCGCCAGCAGGGGGGGGTTGAAGGGCACTGAAGCTTTCTTT,CASRGGLKGTEAFF
-,TRBV27,TRBJ2-5,TRBD1,TGTGCCAGCAGTTACAGGGGCGTGGAGACCCAGTACTTC,CASSYRGVETQYF
-,TRBV18,TRBJ2-1,TRBD2,TGTGCCAGCTCACCTAGCGGGAGGGCTGGTGAGCAGTTCTTC,CASSPSGRAGEQFF
few,TRBV30,TRBJ1-5,TRBD1,TGTGCCTGGAGCCTACCCGGGACAGGGTTACAGCCCCAGCATTTT,CAWSLPGTGLQPQHF
-,TRBV7-2,TRBJ2-1,TRBD2,TGTGCCAGCAGCTTGGGGAGGGAGGGTGAGCAGTTCTTC,CASSLGREGEQFF
-,TRBV19,TRBJ2-7,-,TGTGCCAGTAGTAGTGCTTTGAGGCCCTACGAGCAGTACTTC,CASSSALRPYEQYF
-,TRBV19,TRBJ2-7,-,TGTGCCAGTAGTCCTCGAGGACTATACGAGCAGTACTTC,CASSPRGLYEQYF
-,TRBV18,TRBJ1-1,-,TGTGCCAGCTCACCGATGGCCGGCGGAATGAACACTGAAGCTTTCTTT,CASSPMAGGMNTEAFF
-,TRBV9,TRBJ2-7,TRBD2,TGTGCCAGCAGCAGAAGCGGGAGTACCTACGAGCAGTACTTC,CASSRSGSTYEQYF
-,TRBV19,TRBJ2-3,-,TGTGCCAGTAGTATAAGGTTCACAGGGGCGGGGGATACGCAGTATTTT,CASSIRFTGAGDTQYF
-,TRBV5-1,TRBJ2-1,-,TGCGCCAGCAGCTTCGACAGATGGAATGAGCAGTTCTTC,CASSFDRWNEQFF
-,TRBV4-1,TRBJ2-7,-,TGCGCCAGCAGCCCCTATGGTAGCAACTACGAGCAGTACTTC,CASSPYGSNYEQYF
-,TRBV20-1,TRBJ1-5,-,TGCAGTGCTAGTTCGGGGTTTAGCAATCAGCCCCAGCATTTT,CSASSGFSNQPQHF
-,TRBV28,TRBJ1-3,-,TGTGCCAGCAGTTTATTCGGGGAGGGAAACACCATATATTTT,CASSLFGEGNTIYF
-,TRBV29-1,TRBJ2-1,TRBD2,TGCAGCGGACTCAGGTCTAGCGGGACGGTTTACAATGAGCAGTTCTTC,CSGLRSSGTVYNEQFF
-,TRBV2,TRBJ2-7,-,TGTGCCAGCAGTGAACAGGGGAGCTCCTACGAGCAGTACTTC,CASSEQGSSYEQYF